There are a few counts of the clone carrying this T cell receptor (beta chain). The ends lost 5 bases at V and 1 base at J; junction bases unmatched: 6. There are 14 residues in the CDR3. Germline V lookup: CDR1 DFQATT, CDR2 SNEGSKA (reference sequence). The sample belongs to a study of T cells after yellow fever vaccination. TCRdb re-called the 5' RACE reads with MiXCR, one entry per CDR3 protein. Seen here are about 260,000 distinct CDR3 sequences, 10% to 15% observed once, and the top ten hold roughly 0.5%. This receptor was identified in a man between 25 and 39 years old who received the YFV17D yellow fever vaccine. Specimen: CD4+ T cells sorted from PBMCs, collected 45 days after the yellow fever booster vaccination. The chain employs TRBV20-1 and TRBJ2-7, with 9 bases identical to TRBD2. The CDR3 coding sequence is TGCAGTGCTCAGAGACTAGCGGTATCCTACGAGCAGTACTTC. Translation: CSAQRLAVSYEQYF.